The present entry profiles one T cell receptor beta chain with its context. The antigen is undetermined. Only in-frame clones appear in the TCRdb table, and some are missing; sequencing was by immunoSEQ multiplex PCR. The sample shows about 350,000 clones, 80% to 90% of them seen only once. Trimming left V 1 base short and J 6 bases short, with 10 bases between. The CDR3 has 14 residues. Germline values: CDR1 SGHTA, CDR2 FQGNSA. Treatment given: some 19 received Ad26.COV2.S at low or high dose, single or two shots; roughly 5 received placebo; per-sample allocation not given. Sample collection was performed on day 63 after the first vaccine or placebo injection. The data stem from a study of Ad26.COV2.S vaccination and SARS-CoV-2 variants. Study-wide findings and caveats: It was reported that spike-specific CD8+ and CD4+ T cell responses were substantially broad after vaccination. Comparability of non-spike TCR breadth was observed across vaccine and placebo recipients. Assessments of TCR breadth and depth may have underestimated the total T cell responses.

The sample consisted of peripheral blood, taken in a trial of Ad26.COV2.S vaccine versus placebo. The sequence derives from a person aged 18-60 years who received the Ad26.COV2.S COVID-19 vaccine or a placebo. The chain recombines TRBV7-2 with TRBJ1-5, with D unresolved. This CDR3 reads CASSLDRFGQPQHF. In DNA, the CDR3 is TGTGCCAGCAGCTTAGACAGATTTGGTCAGCCCCAGCATTTT.